This T cell receptor (beta chain) was profiled in a study of tumor-infiltrating lymphocytes in oesophageal squamous cell carcinoma. TCRdb passed the PCR reads through MiXCR, listing each CDR3 protein once. The data contain over 3,000 distinct CDR3 sequences, 11% to 15% of them singletons. This clonotype was observed many times. A much bigger clone sits one base away, suggesting this may be a read error. The CDR3 runs to 15 residues. V was trimmed by 6 bases and J by 7 bases, leaving 22 bases between them. Germline V CDR1 and CDR2: MNHNS, SASEGT. V usage is TRBV6-1 and J usage is TRBJ2-7; D is unclear. This sequence was found in a male donor with esophageal squamous cell carcinoma. Sequencing input: esophageal tumor tissue. The CDR3 loop is CASRLGGHSYNEQYF. The CDR3 bases are TGTGCCAGCAGGCTTGGCGGCCACTCCTACAATGAGCAGTACTTC.